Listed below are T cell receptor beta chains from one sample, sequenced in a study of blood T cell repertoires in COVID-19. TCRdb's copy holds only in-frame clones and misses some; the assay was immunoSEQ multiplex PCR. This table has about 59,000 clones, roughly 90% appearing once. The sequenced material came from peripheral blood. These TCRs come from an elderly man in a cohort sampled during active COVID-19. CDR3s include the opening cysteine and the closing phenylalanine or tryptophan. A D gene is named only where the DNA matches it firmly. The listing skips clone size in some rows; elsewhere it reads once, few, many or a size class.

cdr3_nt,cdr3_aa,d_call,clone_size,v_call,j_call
TGTGCCAGCAGCCCGGGACAGGGAACGGTCGCTGAAGCTTTCTTT,CASSPGQGTVAEAFF,TRBD1,few,TRBV7-2,TRBJ1-1
TGTGCCACCAGCAGAGATCTAGCGGGAGGGGCCTACAATGAGCAGTTCTTC,CATSRDLAGGAYNEQFF,TRBD2,once,TRBV15,TRBJ2-1
TGTGCCAGTAGTATGACAGTCCATCGCAATCAGCCCCAGCATTTT,CASSMTVHRNQPQHF,-,-,TRBV19,TRBJ1-5
TGTGCCTGGAGTACGGGACAGGGGGCGACCTCCTATAATTCACCCCTCCACTTT,CAWSTGQGATSYNSPLHF,TRBD1,few,TRBV30,TRBJ1-6
TGTGCCAGCACCAGAGGGACCGGGGAGCTGTTTTTT,CASTRGTGELFF,-,-,TRBV6-5,TRBJ2-2
TGTGCCAGTACCCAGGGAGGGACAGGGGCTTCACCCCTCCACTTT,CASTQGGTGASPLHF,TRBD1,-,TRBV19,TRBJ1-6
TGTGCCAGCAGCTTAGAAGGCTGGCAGGGGGCGGGAGACACTGAAGCTTTCTTT,CASSLEGWQGAGDTEAFF,TRBD1,once,TRBV7-2,TRBJ1-1
TGCGCCAGCAGCCAAGATTCCGGGATGAACGGGGAGCTGTTTTTT,CASSQDSGMNGELFF,-,few,TRBV4-1,TRBJ2-2
TGTGCCAGCAGTTACAGCAGGGAGGTGAACACTGAAGCTTTCTTT,CASSYSREVNTEAFF,-,once,TRBV6-5,TRBJ1-1
TGCGCCAGCAGCCAAGTAATAGCCAAAAACATTCAGTACTTC,CASSQVIAKNIQYF,-,-,TRBV4-3,TRBJ2-4
TGTGCCAGCAGCCAAGACGCAGGGACCGGGGAGCTGTTTTTT,CASSQDAGTGELFF,-,-,TRBV4-2,TRBJ2-2
TGCGCCAGCAGCTCGGGACAGGCCTACGGTTCTTTCTTT,CASSSGQAYGSFF,TRBD1,-,TRBV5-1,TRBJ1-1
TGCGCCAGCAGCCTAGACCTAAGTGGCTACACCTTC,CASSLDLSGYTF,-,-,TRBV5-1,TRBJ1-2
TGTGCCAGCAGCGGAAGAGTGAACTATGGCTACACCTTC,CASSGRVNYGYTF,-,-,TRBV9,TRBJ1-2
TGTGCCAGCAGCTTAGCTACAGGGGATAGCAATCAGCCCCAGCATTTT,CASSLATGDSNQPQHF,TRBD1,-,TRBV7-9,TRBJ1-5
TGCGCCAGCAGCACTCTACAGGGCGCGTCGGATAATTCACCCCTCCACTTT,CASSTLQGASDNSPLHF,-,once,TRBV4-3,TRBJ1-6
TGTGCCAGCAGCTTATACGGGGGAGGGCTCCCCAATGAGCAGTTCTTC,CASSLYGGGLPNEQFF,TRBD2,-,TRBV5-4,TRBJ2-1
TGTGCCAGCAGTTTAGTGGGGGCTAACAATCAGCCCCAGCATTTT,CASSLVGANNQPQHF,-,-,TRBV27,TRBJ1-5
TGTGCCTGGAGACTCTTCGTAACTAGCGGGGGTGAGACCCAGTACTTC,CAWRLFVTSGGETQYF,TRBD2,few,TRBV30,TRBJ2-5
TGCGCCAGCAGTCACCCTGAAGAGGGTTACAATGAGCAGTTCTTC,CASSHPEEGYNEQFF,-,-,TRBV23-1,TRBJ2-1
TGTGCCAGCAGCTCGTCGACAGGGGGCGACTATGGCTACACCTTC,CASSSSTGGDYGYTF,TRBD1,-,TRBV7-9,TRBJ1-2
TGTGCCAGCCGAAGGGGATTGGGCTATGGCTACACCTTC,CASRRGLGYGYTF,-,once,TRBV12-3/TRBV12-4,TRBJ1-2
TGTGCCAGCAGCTTAGACAGGGAAAGCTACGAGCAGTACTTC,CASSLDRESYEQYF,-,once,TRBV11-2,TRBJ2-7
TGTGCCAGCAGCGTAGCTCAGGGGACCTATGGCTACACCTTC,CASSVAQGTYGYTF,-,few,TRBV9,TRBJ1-2
TGTGCCAGCAGCTTAACGGGACTACCGAACACCGGGGAGCTGTTTTTT,CASSLTGLPNTGELFF,TRBD2,-,TRBV7-3,TRBJ2-2
TGCAGCGTTGAAGAAAGTCAGGTGGGCGAAAAACTGTTTTTT,CSVEESQVGEKLFF,-,-,TRBV29-1,TRBJ1-4
TGCGCCAGCAGGAGAGGAGACACAGATACGCAGTATTTT,CASRRGDTDTQYF,-,-,TRBV5-1,TRBJ2-3
TGCGCCAGCAGCCCGGACAGGGGAAGGGAGACCCAGTACTTC,CASSPDRGRETQYF,TRBD1,once,TRBV4-1,TRBJ2-5
TGTGCCAGCAGTGCGGGACAGAGACGCACAGATACGCAGTATTTT,CASSAGQRRTDTQYF,TRBD1,-,TRBV2,TRBJ2-3
TGTGCCAGCAGTTACGGGGGGACAGTCTTTAACACTGAAGCTTTCTTT,CASSYGGTVFNTEAFF,TRBD1,-,TRBV6-2/TRBV6-3,TRBJ1-1
TGTGCCAGCAGTTACACGAGGGCATGGCAGTCCGGCTACACCTTC,CASSYTRAWQSGYTF,-,-,TRBV6-5,TRBJ1-2
TGTGCTAGTGGTAGTAGCGGGGGGGCCTACGAGCAGTACTTC,CASGSSGGAYEQYF,TRBD2,-,TRBV12-5,TRBJ2-7
TGTGCCAGCAGCCCGGGGACTAGCGGGAACACAGATACGCAGTATTTT,CASSPGTSGNTDTQYF,TRBD2,-,TRBV7-9,TRBJ2-3
TGTGCCACCGGCGGCGGGAGGGGACTCGGCGAGCAGTACTTC,CATGGGRGLGEQYF,TRBD2,-,TRBV6-5,TRBJ2-7
TGTGCCATCAGTGAGCGGGGGGACACTGAAGCTTTCTTT,CAISERGDTEAFF,-,-,TRBV10-3,TRBJ1-1
TGTGCCAGCAGTGAAAGGGCTAGCGGGAAACGTTCTGGGGCCAACGTCCTGACTTTC,CASSERASGKRSGANVLTF,TRBD2,-,TRBV6-1,TRBJ2-6
TGTGCCAGCAGCTTTCCGGGACAGGTCGCCGGGGAGCTGTTTTTT,CASSFPGQVAGELFF,TRBD1,-,TRBV11-2,TRBJ2-2
TGTGCCAGCAGCCCCCGGAGCGGGGAGACCCAGTACTTC,CASSPRSGETQYF,-,-,TRBV3-1/TRBV3-2,TRBJ2-5
TGTGCCAGCAGGATCGGGGGGGCTGCCTCCTACGAGCAGTACTTC,CASRIGGAASYEQYF,TRBD2,-,TRBV6-5,TRBJ2-7
TGTGCCAGTAGTTTATCCGGGACAGCGCCTACCTACGAGCAGTACTTC,CASSLSGTAPTYEQYF,TRBD1,-,TRBV19,TRBJ2-7
TGCAGTGCTAGTGACGACAGGGGGCCCGGGGAGCTGTTTTTT,CSASDDRGPGELFF,TRBD1,-,TRBV20-1,TRBJ2-2
TGTGCCAGCAGCCAAGATAAAGGGACAGGGGCGGCAGATACGCAGTATTTT,CASSQDKGTGAADTQYF,TRBD1,-,TRBV4-2,TRBJ2-3
TGTGCCAGCAGCTTACGTAAAAGGGCTAGCGGGGAAGAGACCCAGTACTTC,CASSLRKRASGEETQYF,TRBD2,-,TRBV7-6,TRBJ2-5
TGTGCCAGCAGCTTAGGCGGGGGGGCGGCCAAAAACATTCAGTACTTC,CASSLGGGAAKNIQYF,TRBD2,-,TRBV7-6,TRBJ2-4
TGTGCCAGCAGTGAAAGGGGGAAGTGGGATGGCTACACCTTC,CASSERGKWDGYTF,-,-,TRBV6-1,TRBJ1-2
TGTGCCAGCAGCCCTGGACATCCGGACAATCAGCCCCAGCATTTT,CASSPGHPDNQPQHF,-,few,TRBV7-2,TRBJ1-5
TGTGCCAGCAGTGTTACTAGCGGGGGATCCTACAATGAGCAGTTCTTC,CASSVTSGGSYNEQFF,TRBD2,-,TRBV2,TRBJ2-1
TGTGCCAGCAGCTTAGAAGGACAGGGTATAAGCGGCTACACCTTC,CASSLEGQGISGYTF,TRBD1,-,TRBV7-9,TRBJ1-2
TGCGCCAGCAGCCAAGATCCCGGGACGGCATACGCGGGGGCTTTCTTT,CASSQDPGTAYAGAFF,-,-,TRBV4-1,TRBJ1-1
TGCGCCAGCAGCGTGGACGGGACAGGTCAAGAGACCCAGTACTTC,CASSVDGTGQETQYF,TRBD1,-,TRBV5-1,TRBJ2-5
TGTGCCAGCAGCGTAGTAACAGGAGAATCAGATACGCAGTATTTT,CASSVVTGESDTQYF,-,few,TRBV9,TRBJ2-3
TGTGCCAGCAGCCCCGTCCAGTACGAGCAGTACTTC,CASSPVQYEQYF,-,-,TRBV7-9,TRBJ2-7
TGTGCCAGCAGCTTGGTCGTACGGCAGGGATCCACCGGGGAGCTGTTTTTT,CASSLVVRQGSTGELFF,-,-,TRBV5-4,TRBJ2-2
TGTGCCTGGAGTGTACTTGGGGGCCGTCAGCCCCAGCATTTT,CAWSVLGGRQPQHF,-,once,TRBV30,TRBJ1-5
TGTGCCAGCAGCTCAACCGGGACAGGGGCGAATACGCAGTATTTT,CASSSTGTGANTQYF,TRBD1,-,TRBV13,TRBJ2-3
TGCGCCAGCAGCTTGGGCGCAGGGGCGGCACAAGAGACCCAGTACTTC,CASSLGAGAAQETQYF,-,-,TRBV5-1,TRBJ2-5
TGTGCCAGTAGTATAGAGCGGACAGGGGGACGGAATGGCTACACCTTC,CASSIERTGGRNGYTF,TRBD1,-,TRBV19,TRBJ1-2
TGTGCCAGCAGCCAAGGAGGTTCCAGGGGAGAGCAGCCCCAGCATTTT,CASSQGGSRGEQPQHF,-,-,TRBV4-2,TRBJ1-5
TGCGCCAGCAGCCAGCGGGGGGGCGTCACCGGGGAGCTGTTTTTT,CASSQRGGVTGELFF,TRBD2,-,TRBV4-1,TRBJ2-2